Following are 12 T cell receptor beta chains from one sample sequenced in a study of T cells in Graves' hyperthyroidism and ophthalmopathy (dated by TCRdb to between 2018 and 2020). To prepare the library, multiplex PCR was applied. The instrument given in TCRdb is Illumina HiSeq 2000. TCR beta CDR3 regions were amplified from RNA transcripts. For the first round of RT-PCR on the TCR CDR3, the HTBI primer set was used together with the Qiagen OneStep RT-PCR kit. TCRdb trimmed the raw reads at Q25, called clones with MiXCR and kept productive beta chains. Each record represents a unique CDR3 protein, reported with the most common genes and DNA among its rows. A total of roughly 500,000 distinct CDR3 sequences appear in this sample, roughly 45% of them only once. The ten largest clones represent about two fifths of the sample. What was sequenced was peripheral blood or thyroid tissue (not recorded which). These receptors all come from an adult woman with Graves' disease, either hyperthyroidism or ophthalmopathy (not recorded which).

This clonotype was observed a few times. A single base separates this from a much larger clone, so it may be a read error. CDR3 region: CNARTSGEVAGELFF. The CDR3 DNA follows: TGCAATGCTAGAACTAGCGGTGAAGTAGCTGGGGAGCTGTTTTTT. The rearrangement joins TRBV20-1 to TRBJ2-2; 8 bases agree with TRBD2. The CDR3 length is 15 residues. The germline V gene has CDR1 DFQATT and CDR2 SNEGSKA (reference sequence).

This clonotype has at least ten counts. The chain joins TRBV19 to TRBJ1-3; possible D gene TRBD1, 6 bases. The germline V gene encodes CDR1 LNHDA and CDR2 SQIVND (reference sequence). The CDR3 spans 16 residues. The V end lost 9 bases, the J end lost 4 bases, and 22 bases lay between the germline ends. CDR3: CASSSPTGAIGNTIYF. CDR3 DNA sequence: TGTGCCAGCTCATCCCCGACGGGGGCTATCGGAAACACCATATATTTT. Full variable domain (outside the CDR3, taken from reference TRBV19 and TRBJ1-3): DGGITQSPKYLFRKEGQNVTLSCEQNLNHDAMYWYRQDPGQGLRLIYYSQIVNDFQKGDIAEGYSVSREKKESFPLTVTSAQKNPTAFYLCASSSPTGAIGNTIYFGEGSWLTVV.

The CDR3 is CASSLGDRGYQPQHF. CDR3 in DNA: TGTGCCAGCAGTTTAGGGGACAGGGGCTATCAGCCCCAGCATTTT. The chain joins TRBV6-2 or TRBV6-3 to TRBJ1-5; the match to TRBD1 covers 10 bases. CDR3 size: 15 residues. The V gene's germline CDR1 is MNHEY and CDR2 SVGEGT. V shed 4 bases, J shed 5 bases, and the junction held 5 bases outside the gene matches.

The chain joins TRBV7-6 to TRBJ1-6, with unresolved D. The CDR3 spans 15 residues. Germline V gene lookup returns CDR1 SGHVS and CDR2 FNYEAQ. V lost 6 bases and J 9 bases, leaving 18 bases between the germline ends. CDR3 bases: TGTGCCAGCAGACCGGGCGGCAGTAGCGGTTCACCCCTCCACTTT. This sequence encodes CASRPGGSSGSPLHF. The variable domain in full, completed from reference TRBV7-6 and TRBJ1-6, reads GAGVSQSPRYKVTKRGQDVALRCDPISGHVSLYWYRQALGQGPEFLTYFNYEAQQDKSGLPNDRFSAERPEGSISTLTIQRTEQRDSAMYRCASRPGGSSGSPLHFGNGTRLTVT.

The chain recombines TRBV12-3 or TRBV12-4 with TRBJ1-2, with unresolved D. V dropped 3 bases and J dropped 1 base, with 6 bases sitting between them. This CDR3 is built from 13 residues. This CDR3 is CASSFSVNYGYTF. The DNA of the CDR3 is TGTGCCAGCAGTTTCTCAGTTAACTATGGCTACACCTTC.

J is TRBJ2-2 and V is TRBV7-8; 7 bases agree with TRBD1. From germline, CDR1 is SGHVS and CDR2 FQNEAQ. J gave up 0 bases and V 5 bases, and 9 bases lay outside the gene matches. The CDR3 consists of 17 residues. The CDR3 sequence: CASSIGQAISNTGELFF. CDR3 sequence (DNA): TGTGCCAGCAGCATCGGACAGGCGATATCGAACACCGGGGAGCTGTTTTTT.

In its sample, this clonotype was seen a few times. Sequence at one end of the junction differs from germline and may be a read error. DNA for the CDR3: TGTGCCACTAGTGGTGGGGGCACTGAAGCTTTCTTT. Protein sequence: CATSGGGTEAFF. V gene TRBV24-1 combines with J gene TRBJ1-1; possibly TRBD1 for D (5 bases). CDR1 and CDR2 (germline): KGHDR, SFDVKD. The CDR3 has 12 residues.

This clonotype was observed a handful of times. The gene calls are TRBV29-1 and TRBJ1-2; no firm D call. V shed 0 bases and J shed 0 bases, with 11 bases lying between them. The CDR3 is made up of 15 amino acids. CDR1 SQVTM and CDR2 ANQGSEA come from the germline V gene. The CDR3 region has the DNA TGCAGCGTTGAAGATCCGGGCCCAGCTAACTATGGCTACACCTTC. Its protein product is CSVEDPGPANYGYTF.

The V gene is TRBV6-6, the J gene TRBJ2-5; D may be TRBD1 (5 bases). The CDR3 is 14 amino acids. V was trimmed by 2 bases and J by 9 bases, leaving 16 bases between them. The germline CDR1 and CDR2 sequences are MNHNY and SVGAGI (reference sequence). Written as DNA, the CDR3 is TGTGCCAGCAGTTACATGCAGGGTAATCAGCCCCAGTACTTC. Its translation: CASSYMQGNQPQYF.

This rearrangement joins TRBV5-1 to TRBJ2-7; D uncertain. This CDR3 spans 12 amino acids. Trimming pared 0 bases from V and 7 bases from J, leaving 8 bases between. The germline gives CDR1 SGHRS, CDR2 YFSETQ. CDR3 sequence: CASSLVGLEQYF. As DNA, the CDR3 is TGCGCCAGCAGCTTGGTCGGCTTGGAGCAGTACTTC. Full variable domain (remainder filled in from reference TRBV5-1 and TRBJ2-7): KAGVTQTPRYLIKTRGQQVTLSCSPISGHRSVSWYQQTPGQGLQFLFEYFSETQRNKGNFPGRFSGRQFSNSRSEMNVSTLELGDSALYLCASSLVGLEQYFGPGTRLTVT.

This clonotype was counted only a few times. The CDR3 nucleotides read TGTGCCATCAGCCCGTTGTCCCAAGGAAATTCACCCCTCCACTTT. It is translated as CAISPLSQGNSPLHF. The chain uses TRBV10-3 and TRBJ1-6; D is unresolved. The V end was cut by 6 bases, the J end by 7 bases, with 16 bases between. Per germline, CDR1 ENHRY and CDR2 SYGVKD. The CDR3 totals 15 residues.

V usage is TRBV25-1 and J usage is TRBJ1-5; 8 nucleotides agree with TRBD1. CDR3 length equals 16 residues. Losses at the gene ends were 6 bases for V and 4 bases for J; bases not matched to a gene: 11. Germline CDR1 and CDR2: MGHDK and SYGVNS. CDR3 sequence: CASSPHRGQDNQPQHF. CDR3 DNA sequence: TGTGCCAGCAGCCCACACCGGGGACAGGATAATCAGCCCCAGCATTTT.